This entry lists 30 T cell receptor beta chains sequenced from one sample in a study of cytomegalovirus exposure and HLA in healthy donors. Primers: 60 Vbeta forward and 13 Jbeta reverse. Data came from immunoSEQ multiplex PCR; TCRdb stores just in-frame clones and leaves some out. The sample data list 50,000 to 70,000 clones. The sequencing input was PBMCs. Receptors originate from a man aged 45-65 years in good health and CMV-seropositive.

This chain joins TRBV5-4 and TRBJ2-1, with D possibly matching TRBD1 (6 bases). The CDR3 sequence is 15 residues long. Germline V CDR1 and CDR2: SGHNT, YYREEE (reference sequence). The V end lost 0 bases, the J end lost 2 bases, and 9 bases lay between the germline ends. CDR3 nucleotides: TGTGCCAGCAGCTTGGAACAGGGCCCCTACAATGAGCAGTTCTTC. It yields the protein CASSLEQGPYNEQFF.

This chain connects TRBV27 to TRBJ1-5, with D unresolved. Trimming left V 4 bases short and J 11 bases short, with 12 bases between. The V gene's germline CDR1 is MNHEY and CDR2 SMNVEV (reference sequence). The CDR3 extends over 12 amino acids. DNA for the CDR3: TGTGCCAGCAGTTCCCCCATCGGGGCCCAGCATTTT. Residues: CASSSPIGAQHF.

The J gene is TRBJ2-7, the V gene TRBV6-1; TRBD2 agrees at 7 bases. The germline V gene encodes CDR1 MNHNS and CDR2 SASEGT. J was trimmed by 2 bases and V by 7 bases; bases with no gene match: 2. The CDR3 contains 12 residues. The CDR3 loop is CASIGTTYEQYF. The CDR3 region has the DNA TGTGCCAGCATTGGGACTACCTACGAGCAGTACTTC.

Considering frequency, this clone is medium-sized. The chain carries TRBV25-1 and TRBJ2-2; TRBD2 might be the D (5 bases). The CDR3 spans 16 residues. Trimming left V 4 bases short and J 4 bases short, with 16 bases between. CDR1 and CDR2 (germline): MGHDK, SYGVNS. CDR3 in amino acids: CASSGEYEGTTGELFF. CDR3 bases: TGTGCCAGCAGTGGCGAATATGAGGGAACCACCGGGGAGCTGTTTTTT.

The chain uses TRBV19 and TRBJ2-3, with 8 nucleotides matching TRBD2. CDR3 length: 15 amino acids. Trimming cost V 5 bases and J 2 bases; bases outside gene matches: 6. CDR1 and CDR2 from the germline V gene are LNHDA and SQIVND (reference sequence). Here the CDR3 DNA reads TGTGCCAGTAGTCGACTAGCGCAGTACACAGATACGCAGTATTTT. Its protein product is CASSRLAQYTDTQYF.

The CDR3 region is CASSLQQGAYGYTF. The CDR3 DNA follows: TGTGCCAGCAGTCTACAACAGGGGGCCTATGGCTACACCTTC. J is TRBJ1-2 and V is TRBV6-6; TRBD1 aligns across 9 bases. With 5 bases clipped from V and 4 bases from J, the junction kept 5 bases outside the gene matches. CDR3 length equals 14 residues. Germline V gene data show CDR1 as MNHNY and CDR2 as SVGAGI (reference sequence).

This chain joins TRBV5-1 and TRBJ1-5, with D possibly being TRBD1 (6 bases). The germline V and J ends were trimmed by 0 bases and 0 bases, with 19 bases remaining between them. The length of the CDR3 is 19 residues. The germline V gene encodes CDR1 SGHRS and CDR2 YFSETQ. The CDR3 loop reads CASSLAPRGRANSNQPQHF. The CDR3 bases are TGCGCCAGCAGCTTGGCCCCCAGGGGACGCGCGAATAGCAATCAGCCCCAGCATTTT.

The chain employs TRBV7-2 and TRBJ2-2, with TRBD2 matching 8 bases. Germline CDR1 reads SGHTA; CDR2 reads FQGNSA. The CDR3 is 16 amino acids. Trimming cost V 3 bases and J 7 bases; bases outside gene matches: 10. The CDR3 loop reads CASSFRAGAGNGELFF. Written as DNA, the CDR3 is TGTGCCAGCAGCTTTCGAGCGGGAGCGGGGAACGGGGAGCTGTTTTTT.

The gene calls are TRBV28 and TRBJ2-7; 9 nucleotides line up with TRBD2. The CDR3 has 14 residues. The junction had 1 base not matched to a gene; V was cut back by 2 bases and J by 2 bases. CDR1 is MDHEN and CDR2 is SYDVKM in the germline V gene. The DNA of the CDR3 is TGTGCCAGCAGTTTACTAGCGGGAACCTACGAGCAGTACTTC. Its translation: CASSLLAGTYEQYF.

The rearrangement joins TRBV29-1 to TRBJ2-7; 9 nucleotides match TRBD1. The CDR3 consists of 14 residues. From germline, CDR1 is SQVTM and CDR2 ANQGSEA. Unmatched junction bases numbered 5, after V lost 3 bases and J lost 2 bases. Here the CDR3 DNA reads TGCAGCGTTGAGGGACAGGGAGGGACCTACGAGCAGTACTTC. Encoded protein: CSVEGQGGTYEQYF.

This rearrangement joins TRBV9 to TRBJ2-3, with 7 bases fitting TRBD2. Germline lookup yields CDR1 SGDLS and CDR2 YYNGEE. With V trimmed by 4 bases and J by 6 bases, 11 bases remained unmatched. The CDR3 consists of 15 residues. The CDR3 DNA sequence: TGTGCCAGCAGCTTGTCTAGCGGACCTCGGGATACGCAGTATTTT. Residues: CASSLSSGPRDTQYF. The entire variable domain, with the rest obtained from reference TRBV9 and TRBJ2-3, is as follows: DSGVTQTPKHLITATGQRVTLRCSPRSGDLSVYWYQQSLDQGLQFLIQYYNGEERAKGNILERFSAQQFPDLHSELNLSSLELGDSALYFCASSLSSGPRDTQYFGPGTRLTVL.

The genes are TRBV18 and TRBJ2-7, with TRBD1 identical over 7 bases. The germline CDR1 and CDR2 sequences are KGHSH and LQKENI. V shed 3 bases, J shed 7 bases, and the junction held 6 bases outside the gene matches. The CDR3 has 13 residues. The DNA for the CDR3 is TGTGCCAGCTCACCCGACAGGGATGGAGAGCAGTACTTC. It is translated as CASSPDRDGEQYF. The complete variable domain, with remaining parts taken from reference TRBV18 and TRBJ2-7, reads NAGVMQNPRHLVRRRGQEARLRCSPMKGHSHVYWYRQLPEEGLKFMVYLQKENIIDESGMPKERFSAEFPKEGPSILRIQQVVRGDSAAYFCASSPDRDGEQYFGPGTRLTVT.

The V gene is TRBV7-2, the J gene TRBJ2-2; 10 nucleotides agree with TRBD2. The CDR3 is 15 residues long. Germline values: CDR1 SGHTA, CDR2 FQGNSA. The V gene end was trimmed by 5 bases and the J gene end by 6 bases; junction bases not matched to a gene: 6. The CDR3: CASSTKAGGPGELFF. The CDR3 nucleotides read TGTGCCAGCAGCACCAAAGCGGGGGGGCCCGGGGAGCTGTTTTTT.

The chain joins TRBV28 to TRBJ2-2, with D perhaps TRBD2 (7 bases). The CDR3 runs to 14 residues. Trimming removed 11 bases at V and 1 base at J, with 14 bases between. Germline CDR1 and CDR2: MDHEN and SYDVKM. The CDR3 DNA reads as TGTGCCTCCCGTAGGGGGGGGAACACCGGGGAGCTGTTTTTT. This translates into CASRRGGNTGELFF. Drawing the rest from reference TRBV28 and TRBJ2-2, the complete variable domain is DVKVTQSSRYLVKRTGEKVFLECVQDMDHENMFWYRQDPGLGLRLIYFSYDVKMKEKGDIPEGYSVSREKKERFSLILESASTNQTSMYLCASRRGGNTGELFFGEGSRLTVL.

The chain has TRBV7-9 and TRBJ1-1; no clear D. The CDR3 runs 13 residues. Germline V CDR1 and CDR2: SEHNR, FQNEAQ (reference sequence). Trimming removed 3 bases from V and 6 bases from J, with 11 bases in between. CDR3 sequence reads: CASSLESLAEAFF. The CDR3 DNA reads TGTGCCAGCAGCTTGGAGTCCCTAGCTGAAGCTTTCTTT.

The gene calls are TRBV7-2 and TRBJ2-1; 13 bases align to TRBD2. The junction had 11 bases not matched to a gene; V was cut back by 2 bases and J by 4 bases. Germline CDR1 SGHTA, CDR2 FQGNSA. The CDR3 loop spans 19 amino acids. CDR3 sequence reads: CASSLRGKTSGRVYNEQFF. The CDR3 coding sequence is TGTGCCAGCAGCTTAAGGGGGAAAACTAGCGGGAGGGTATACAATGAGCAGTTCTTC.

The chain uses TRBV29-1 and TRBJ2-7; 12 nucleotides align to TRBD1. Germline V CDR1 and CDR2: SQVTM, ANQGSEA. J was trimmed by 5 bases and V by 0 bases; bases with no gene match: 5. The CDR3 length is 15 residues. CDR3 DNA: TGCAGCGTTGAAGATCGGGACAGGGGGCTCAACGAGCAGTACTTC. This encodes CSVEDRDRGLNEQYF.

J is TRBJ1-2 and V is TRBV5-4; maybe TRBD1 (5 bases). V was trimmed by 4 bases and J by 4 bases, leaving 11 bases between them. Germline loops: CDR1 SGHNT, CDR2 YYREEE (reference sequence). The CDR3 is 13 amino acids. CDR3 DNA: TGTGCCAGCAGCGTCTGGGACTCCTATGGCTACACCTTC. It yields the protein CASSVWDSYGYTF.

The chain combines TRBV18 with TRBJ1-1, with D tentatively TRBD1 (5 bases). Per the germline V gene, CDR1 is KGHSH and CDR2 is LQKENI. The CDR3 has 15 amino acids. V dropped 2 bases and J dropped 4 bases, with 14 bases sitting between them. The CDR3 is CASSPSGGSSTEAFF. The DNA for the CDR3 is TGTGCCAGCTCACCATCGGGGGGATCAAGCACTGAAGCTTTCTTT.

The chain uses TRBV7-3 and TRBJ1-2; TRBD1 matches 10 bases. The CDR3 is 16 amino acids. Germline CDR1 SGHTA, CDR2 FQGTGA. V lost 4 bases and J lost 5; bases outside the gene matches: 10. CDR3 loop: CASSSIGGQGLYGYTF. DNA of the CDR3: TGTGCCAGCAGCTCCATCGGGGGACAGGGGCTATATGGCTACACCTTC.

V gene TRBV19 combines with J gene TRBJ2-7, with 10 bases lining up with TRBD2. The CDR3 has 13 amino acids. V dropped 5 bases and J dropped 3; count of bases not matched to a gene: 1. The germline CDR1 and CDR2 sequences are LNHDA and SQIVND (reference sequence). For the CDR3, the DNA is TGTGCCAGTAGTGGACTAGCGGACTACGAGCAGTACTTC. Protein: CASSGLADYEQYF.

The chain has TRBV2 and TRBJ2-7, with a weak D call TRBD1 (5 bases). The length of the CDR3 is 11 residues. Per the germline V gene, CDR1 is SNHLY and CDR2 is FYNNEI. Trimming cost V 5 bases and J 5 bases, with 7 bases left between them. Here the CDR3 reads CASSPRDEQYF. In DNA, the CDR3 is TGTGCCAGCAGTCCCAGGGACGAGCAGTACTTC.

The rearrangement links TRBV5-5 to TRBJ2-3; a possible D gene is TRBD2 (6 bases). Germline V gene lookup returns CDR1 SGHKS and CDR2 YYEKEE (reference sequence). CDR3 size: 15 residues. V lost 0 bases and J 0 bases, leaving 8 bases between the germline ends. The CDR3 region is CASSLGGVSTDTQYF. The CDR3 DNA reads TGTGCCAGCAGCTTGGGGGGGGTCAGCACAGATACGCAGTATTTT.

The chain employs TRBV9 and TRBJ2-3; the match to TRBD2 covers 8 bases. V gave up 3 bases and J gave up 6 bases; unmatched junction bases: 9. Germline values: CDR1 SGDLS, CDR2 YYNGEE. The CDR3 extends over 15 amino acids. The CDR3 region has the DNA TGTGCCAGCAGCGCCAGCGGGGGCCCAGGGGATACGCAGTATTTT. Residues: CASSASGGPGDTQYF.

V and J are TRBV5-4 and TRBJ1-3; D is perhaps TRBD1 (6 bases). Trimming took 1 base from V and 3 from J, leaving 11 bases between them. Germline V CDR1 and CDR2: SGHNT, YYREEE (reference sequence). This CDR3 has 15 residues. CDR3: CASSLTGTGGNTIYF. CDR3 nucleotides: TGTGCCAGCAGCTTGACAGGGACGGGTGGAAACACCATATATTTT.

The V gene is TRBV9, the J gene TRBJ2-7; 7 bases fit TRBD2. The CDR3 has 15 residues. Looked up from germline, CDR1 is SGDLS and CDR2 is YYNGEE. J gave up 2 bases and V 4 bases, and 9 bases lay outside the gene matches. CDR3 bases: TGTGCCAGCAGCCTACCGGGACTACACGCCTACGAGCAGTACTTC. Amino acids: CASSLPGLHAYEQYF.

The V and J genes are TRBV4-1 and TRBJ2-1; D might be TRBD2 (6 bases). Germline CDR1 and CDR2: MGHRA and YSYEKL. Trimming shortened V by 4 bases and J by 9 bases, and 19 bases separated the two germline ends. This CDR3 has 15 residues. The CDR3 nucleotides read TGCGCCAGCAGCCTCCCTGGGCTGTCAGCGGGTGAGCAGTTCTTC. Its protein product is CASSLPGLSAGEQFF.

The J gene is TRBJ1-6, the V gene TRBV27, with D unresolved. The V and J ends lost 1 base and 10 bases respectively, with 14 bases between them. Germline CDR1 MNHEY, CDR2 SMNVEV (reference sequence). The CDR3 consists of 15 residues. The CDR3 nucleotides are TGTGCCAGCAGTTTATACGAGGGTGCACGGTCACCCCTCCACTTT. This codes for CASSLYEGARSPLHF.

The chain carries TRBV30 and TRBJ1-1; 7 nucleotides match TRBD1. Germline V gene sequence: CDR1 GTSNPN, CDR2 SVGIG (reference sequence). Trimming took 5 bases from V and 5 from J; bases not matched to a gene: 8. This CDR3 has 13 residues. CDR3 sequence reads: CAWSPQGGTEAFF. The CDR3 DNA sequence: TGTGCCTGGTCCCCGCAGGGGGGTACTGAAGCTTTCTTT.

This sequence joins TRBV29-1 and TRBJ2-2, with D maybe TRBD1 (5 bases). V lost 6 bases to trimming and J lost 8 bases, with 10 bases between them. Germline V gene sequence: CDR1 SQVTM, CDR2 ANQGSEA. This CDR3 has 11 residues. Here the CDR3 reads CSVARVGELFF. The CDR3 bases are TGCAGCGTCGCCAGGGTGGGGGAGCTGTTTTTT.